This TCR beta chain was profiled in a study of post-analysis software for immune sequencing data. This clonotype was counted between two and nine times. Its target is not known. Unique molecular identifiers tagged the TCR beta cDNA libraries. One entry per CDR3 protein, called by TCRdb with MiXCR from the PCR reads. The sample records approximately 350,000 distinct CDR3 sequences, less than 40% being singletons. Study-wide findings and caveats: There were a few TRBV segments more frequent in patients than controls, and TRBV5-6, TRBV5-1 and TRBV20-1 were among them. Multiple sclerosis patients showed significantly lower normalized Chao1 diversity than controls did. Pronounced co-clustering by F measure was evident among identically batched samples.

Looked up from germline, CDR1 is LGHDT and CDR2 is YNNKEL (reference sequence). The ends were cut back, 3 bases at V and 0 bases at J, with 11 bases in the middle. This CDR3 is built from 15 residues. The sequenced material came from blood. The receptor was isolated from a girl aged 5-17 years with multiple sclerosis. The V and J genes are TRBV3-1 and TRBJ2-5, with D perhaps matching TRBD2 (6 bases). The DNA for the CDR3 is TGTGCCAGCAGCCAGGACCGGGGGTACCAAGAGACCCAGTACTTC. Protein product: CASSQDRGYQETQYF.